What follows are 20 T cell receptor beta chains derived from one specimen sequenced in a study of blood T cell repertoires in COVID-19 (dated by TCRdb to about 2020). Library generation was performed with the immunoSEQ multiplex PCR assay. As stored in TCRdb, this immuneACCESS dataset retains in-frame rearrangements with V and J assigned. A fraction of the clones does not appear; measured against another copy, unresolved V genes explain less than half of the discrepancy, and the remainder lacks a known reason. Recorded for this sample are approximately 250,000 clones; 90% of them occurred a single time. The top ten hold 4.1% of the sample. The sequencing sample was made of PBMCs or T cells enriched from blood (not recorded which). Receptors originate from a woman aged 25-40 years with acute COVID-19.

The chain combines TRBV27 with TRBJ1-1; 7 nucleotides agree with TRBD1. The J segment lost 4 bases and the V segment lost 7 bases, leaving 9 bases of the junction unmatched. CDR3 size: 14 residues. The germline gives CDR1 MNHEY, CDR2 SMNVEV (reference sequence). The CDR3 DNA sequence: TGTGCCAGCACCCTAACGACAGGGATCACTGAAGCTTTCTTT. This gives the protein CASTLTTGITEAFF.

The V gene is TRBV11-2, the J gene TRBJ1-1; no definite D call. Germline assignment: CDR1 SGHAT and CDR2 FQNNGV. This CDR3 is 13 amino acids long. V was shortened by 2 bases and J by 1 base, with 5 bases between the two germline ends. As DNA, the CDR3 is TGTGCCAGCAGCTTACGGGAGAACACTGAAGCTTTCTTT. Its protein product is CASSLRENTEAFF.

The table lists this clone with a count of one. The rearrangement uses TRBV19 and TRBJ1-6; the match to TRBD1 covers 8 bases. Germline CDR1 reads LNHDA; CDR2 reads SQIVND (reference sequence). This CDR3 contains 15 residues. The V and J ends lost 7 bases and 7 bases, in that order; junction bases with no gene match: 9. The CDR3 region is CASKATQGDNSPLHF. The CDR3 nucleotides are TGTGCCAGTAAAGCGACACAGGGGGACAATTCACCCCTCCACTTT.

This clone was detected only a few times. This chain uses TRBV4-1 with TRBJ1-1, with TRBD1 identical over 8 bases. The germline V gene has CDR1 MGHRA and CDR2 YSYEKL. This CDR3 is 16 amino acids long. Trimming cost V 4 bases and J 5 bases; bases outside gene matches: 12. The CDR3 sequence is CASSPHGQGGGTEAFF. CDR3 nucleotide sequence: TGCGCCAGCAGCCCCCACGGACAGGGAGGAGGAACTGAAGCTTTCTTT.

This chain links TRBV3-1 (or the pseudogene TRBV3-2) with TRBJ2-7; D is ambiguous. The CDR3 contains 12 residues. Trimming took off 3 bases at V and 2 bases at J, with 5 bases between the two ends. The V gene's germline CDR1 is LGHDT and CDR2 YNNKEL (reference sequence). CDR3 nucleotides: TGTGCCAGCAGCCAGGGCGCCTACGAGCAGTACTTC. This codes for CASSQGAYEQYF.

The chain uses TRBV29-1 and TRBJ1-5; possible D gene TRBD1, 5 bases. From germline, CDR1 is SQVTM and CDR2 ANQGSEA. The CDR3 runs to 15 residues. Trimming cost V 4 bases and J 0 bases, with 13 bases left between them. The DNA of the CDR3 is TGCAGCGTTGTTACGGGGGGGGATAGCAATCAGCCCCAGCATTTT. Amino acid sequence: CSVVTGGDSNQPQHF.

This rearrangement joins TRBV28 to TRBJ1-6, with 7 bases matching TRBD1. Germline V gene sequence: CDR1 MDHEN, CDR2 SYDVKM. V shed 10 bases and J 7 bases; nucleotides not matched to a gene: 4. CDR3 length: 12 amino acids. Here the CDR3 DNA reads TGTGCCATTGGCAGGGGGAATTCACCCCTCCACTTT. This encodes CAIGRGNSPLHF.

In its sample, this clone was seen once. This chain joins TRBV12-3 or TRBV12-4 and TRBJ1-5; possible D gene TRBD1, 6 bases. The CDR3 extends over 13 amino acids. V lost 5 bases and J lost 6, with 11 bases in between. CDR3 sequence: CASSQQGTQPQHF. In DNA, the CDR3 is TGTGCCAGCAGTCAACAGGGTACTCAGCCCCAGCATTTT.

The gene calls are TRBV28 and TRBJ2-1; TRBD2 aligns across 13 bases. Per germline, CDR1 MDHEN and CDR2 SYDVKM. J lost 6 bases, V lost 6 bases, and 8 bases had no gene match. CDR3 length: 16 residues. The CDR3 sequence: CASSILGLAGFNEQFF. In DNA form, the CDR3 reads TGTGCCAGCAGCATTCTGGGACTAGCGGGGTTCAATGAGCAGTTCTTC.

V gene TRBV7-9 combines with J gene TRBJ1-1, with 8 nucleotides matching TRBD1. The junction had 11 bases not matched to a gene; V was cut back by 7 bases and J by 4 bases. This CDR3 has 15 residues. In germline, CDR1 is SEHNR, CDR2 FQNEAQ (reference sequence). CDR3 in DNA: TGTGCCAGCAACATCGGCCAGGGGGCTAGCACTGAAGCTTTCTTT. Encoded protein: CASNIGQGASTEAFF.

The chain employs TRBV12-3 or TRBV12-4 and TRBJ1-1; 7 bases align to TRBD1. The J segment lost 6 bases and the V segment lost 7 bases, leaving 8 bases of the junction unmatched. The CDR3 has 13 amino acids. The CDR3 sequence: CASKIGGGPEAFF. CDR3 sequence (DNA): TGTGCCAGCAAAATCGGAGGGGGCCCTGAAGCTTTCTTT.

This chain links TRBV7-6 with TRBJ2-7; TRBD2 matches at 13 bases. The CDR3 extends over 14 amino acids. Germline trimming cut 4 bases from V and 6 bases from J; bases unmatched to any gene: 3. Germline CDR1 SGHVS, CDR2 FNYEAQ. The CDR3 protein is CASSSGTSGIEQYF. The CDR3 DNA sequence: TGTGCCAGCAGCTCTGGGACTAGCGGGATCGAGCAGTACTTC.

This clone was found once. The chain carries TRBV2 and TRBJ2-7, with unresolved D. The V end was cut by 7 bases, the J end by 3 bases, with 19 bases between. This CDR3 is 15 amino acids long. Germline V gene lookup returns CDR1 SNHLY and CDR2 FYNNEI. CDR3 amino acids: CASTAGSLNGYEQYF. The CDR3 coding sequence is TGTGCCAGCACCGCTGGCTCATTGAATGGCTACGAGCAGTACTTC.

The table lists this clone with a few counts. The chain is built from TRBV10-1 and TRBJ2-1; perhaps TRBD2 as D (6 bases). CDR3 length: 15 residues. V lost 1 base and J lost 2, with 9 bases in between. Germline V CDR1 and CDR2: WNHNN, SYGVQD (reference sequence). CDR3 region: CASSEFSGTYNEQFF. The DNA of the CDR3 is TGCGCCAGCAGTGAGTTTAGCGGAACCTACAATGAGCAGTTCTTC.

The gene calls are TRBV24-1 and TRBJ2-1, with 11 nucleotides matching TRBD2. Germline assignment: CDR1 KGHDR and CDR2 SFDVKD. V was pared by 9 bases and J by 3 bases, with 9 bases of the junction left unmatched. This CDR3 comprises 16 residues. The CDR3 region has the DNA TGTGCCACCCCACTGGATAGCGGGAGGGTCTACAATGAGCAGTTCTTC. The encoded protein is CATPLDSGRVYNEQFF.

The CDR3 DNA is TGTGCCAGCTCGCCATCCCAGTCGGGGAACACCGGGGAGCTGTTTTTT. The encoded protein is CASSPSQSGNTGELFF. This sequence joins TRBV18 and TRBJ2-2; D is ambiguous. The CDR3 spans 16 residues. In germline, CDR1 is KGHSH, CDR2 LQKENI. V lost 6 bases and J 1 base, leaving 15 bases between the germline ends. The full variable domain, rest sourced from reference TRBV18 and TRBJ2-2, is NAGVMQNPRHLVRRRGQEARLRCSPMKGHSHVYWYRQLPEEGLKFMVYLQKENIIDESGMPKERFSAEFPKEGPSILRIQQVVRGDSAAYFCASSPSQSGNTGELFFGEGSRLTVL.

This chain joins TRBV27 and TRBJ2-7; 8 nucleotides align to TRBD2. Germline V CDR1 and CDR2: MNHEY, SMNVEV (reference sequence). J lost 0 bases, V lost 9 bases, and 4 bases had no gene match. This CDR3 spans 13 amino acids. The CDR3: CASREGYSYEQYF. In DNA form, the CDR3 reads TGTGCCAGTCGGGAGGGATACTCCTACGAGCAGTACTTC.

The CDR3 reads CASSLWSSDYREQFF. The CDR3 bases are TGTGCCAGCAGTTTATGGTCTAGCGATTACAGGGAGCAGTTCTTC. This sequence joins TRBV27 and TRBJ2-1; a possible D gene is TRBD2 (6 bases). Per germline, CDR1 MNHEY and CDR2 SMNVEV (reference sequence). The ends were cut back, 1 base at V and 10 bases at J, with 17 bases in the middle. The CDR3 spans 15 residues.

The chain combines TRBV27 with TRBJ2-7; the D gene is possibly TRBD1 (5 bases). This CDR3 contains 13 residues. Germline CDR1 reads MNHEY; CDR2 reads SMNVEV (reference sequence). Trimming pared 3 bases from V and 5 bases from J, leaving 11 bases between. CDR3 nucleotide sequence: TGTGCCAGCAGTTTGGGCAGGGCCGACGAGCAGTACTTC. This encodes CASSLGRADEQYF.

This chain links TRBV7-9 with TRBJ1-6, with D perhaps matching TRBD1 (6 bases). Trimming removed 4 bases at V and 7 bases at J, with 11 bases between. Germline V gene lookup returns CDR1 SEHNR and CDR2 FQNEAQ (reference sequence). The CDR3 is made up of 14 amino acids. CDR3 bases: TGTGCCAGCAGCTCCGGGACAATGAATTCACCCCTCCACTTT. Translation gives CASSSGTMNSPLHF.